This T cell receptor (beta chain) came from a study of vaccination and CD4 T cells after COVID-19. Sequenced with the Oncomine TCR Beta short-read assay was DNA taken from cultured CD4+ T cells. Extraction of genomic DNA was performed on cultured CD4+ T cells. TCRdb reprocessed the PCR reads with MiXCR, giving one entry per CDR3 protein. The table has approximately 9,500 distinct CDR3 sequences, almost 50% seen once. For this clonotype: The antigen remains undetermined.

The V gene lost 6 bases and the J gene lost 4 bases, with 18 bases spanning the gap. This CDR3 is built from 15 residues. From germline, CDR1 is MDHEN and CDR2 SYDVKM. Documented treatment: approximately 9-day PBMC culture with coronavirus spike peptide pools or control peptides (ViraFEST assay). The unexposed donor's CD4+ T cells were collected before the COVID-19 pandemic (2011-2018). Expanded clonotypes were found by TCR sequencing after peptide-pool stimulation (ViraFEST). It was SARS-CoV-2 S/N and four cold-coronavirus spikes that probed unexposed-donor CD4+ T cells, cells permitting. Sequencing used CD4+ T cells from blood, cultured in vitro. The receptor was isolated from a human donor in good health. The V and J genes are TRBV28 and TRBJ2-5; weak D call: TRBD1 (6 bases). The CDR3 region has the DNA TGTGCCAGCAGCACAACTGGGCAGGGGTTAGAGACCCAGTACTTC. Its translation is CASSTTGQGLETQYF.